One sample yielded the 23 T cell receptor beta chains listed below, sequenced in a study of CD8 T cells in ankylosing spondylitis (dated by TCRdb to the late 2010s). Antigens for these TCRs are unknown. Broad study findings and their caveats: Blood from ankylosing spondylitis patients appeared to be characterized by a TCR beta motif composed of eight highly homologous amino acid variants.

The protocol used for the library was 5' RACE. For sequencing, an Illumina HiSeq 2500 was employed. The raw public reads went through TCRdb reprocessing: fastp at Q25, MiXCR clone calling, in-frame beta chains kept. Entries are consolidated by CDR3 protein sequence, retaining the most common genes and DNA. The sample contains hundreds of thousands of distinct CDR3 sequences, roughly 18% of them found a single time. The biggest ten clones account for roughly 42% of the sample. Sequencing was carried out using blood, either unsorted or a sorted T cell fraction (not recorded which). The receptor set was obtained from a male donor with ankylosing spondylitis.

V gene TRBV28 combines with J gene TRBJ2-7; 10 nucleotides match TRBD1. The length of the CDR3 is 18 residues. Losses at the gene ends were 4 bases for V and 0 bases for J; bases not matched to a gene: 12. CDR1 is MDHEN, CDR2 SYDVKM, per germline. Written as DNA, the CDR3 is TGTGCCAGCAGTTCCGGGACAGGGGTTACCTTGAGCTCCTACGAGCAGTACTTC. Its translation: CASSSGTGVTLSSYEQYF.

This clonotype occurred a few times. V is TRBV28 and J is TRBJ2-1; no clear D. V was pared by 7 bases and J by 4 bases, with 11 bases between. Germline V gene data show CDR1 as MDHEN and CDR2 as SYDVKM. CDR3 length equals 13 residues. The CDR3 sequence: CASTSQPYNEQFF. DNA of the CDR3: TGTGCCAGCACCTCTCAGCCTTACAATGAGCAGTTCTTC. The full variable domain, in which reference TRBV28 and TRBJ2-1 provide the parts outside the CDR3, is DVKVTQSSRYLVKRTGEKVFLECVQDMDHENMFWYRQDPGLGLRLIYFSYDVKMKEKGDIPEGYSVSREKKERFSLILESASTNQTSMYLCASTSQPYNEQFFGPGTRLTVL.

This rearrangement joins TRBV7-9 to TRBJ2-3; D gene uncertain. This CDR3 spans 13 amino acids. Germline CDR1 reads SEHNR; CDR2 reads FQNEAQ (reference sequence). The V end was cut by 3 bases, the J end by 2 bases, with 6 bases between. The CDR3 nucleotides are TGTGCCAGCAGCTTCCAAGTCACAGATACGCAGTATTTT. Translation gives CASSFQVTDTQYF.

V is TRBV7-9 and J is TRBJ1-4, with D hard to call. Germline CDR1 is SEHNR and CDR2 is FQNEAQ (reference sequence). The CDR3 covers 17 residues. V shed 4 bases and J shed 0 bases, with 15 bases lying between them. CDR3 in amino acids: CASSSRMDGATNEKLFF. In DNA form, the CDR3 reads TGTGCCAGCAGCTCGCGCATGGATGGGGCAACTAATGAAAAACTGTTTTTT.

This clonotype turned up a few times. V and J are TRBV25-1 and TRBJ2-1; D perhaps matches TRBD1 (6 bases). There are 12 residues in the CDR3. The germline V and J ends were trimmed by 4 bases and 8 bases, with 9 bases remaining between them. CDR1 and CDR2 (germline): MGHDK, SYGVNS. CDR3 in amino acids: CASSVTGYEQFF. CDR3 sequence (DNA): TGTGCCAGCAGTGTAACAGGGTATGAGCAGTTCTTC.

The V call is TRBV3-1, the J call TRBJ2-2, with TRBD2 matching over 13 bases. The length of the CDR3 is 20 residues. Germline CDR1 is LGHDT and CDR2 is YNNKEL (reference sequence). The ends lost 0 bases at V and 0 bases at J; junction bases unmatched: 7. The CDR3 region has the DNA TGTGCCAGCAGCCAAGAATGGACTAGCGGGAGTAGTACGAACACCGGGGAGCTGTTTTTT. Translating gives CASSQEWTSGSSTNTGELFF.

The CDR3 is CASSYTQNEQFF. The CDR3 DNA sequence: TGTGCCAGCAGTTACACTCAGAATGAGCAGTTCTTC. The chain recombines TRBV6-2 or TRBV6-3 with TRBJ2-1, with no clear D. Trimming removed 2 bases at V and 7 bases at J, with 6 bases between. CDR3 length: 12 amino acids. Germline V gives CDR1 MNHEY, CDR2 SVGEGT.

This clonotype was detected many times. The chain links TRBV5-1 to TRBJ1-1, with 9 positions matching TRBD1. Looked up from germline, CDR1 is SGHRS and CDR2 is YFSETQ. The CDR3 covers 16 residues. Germline trimming cut 4 bases from V and 1 base from J; bases unmatched to any gene: 8. CDR3 loop: CASSPRQGGRNTEAFF. CDR3 coding DNA: TGCGCCAGCAGCCCAAGACAGGGGGGCCGGAACACTGAAGCTTTCTTT.

This chain links TRBV7-9 with TRBJ1-2; possible D gene TRBD1, 6 bases. The ends were cut back, 2 bases at V and 5 bases at J, with 9 bases in the middle. The CDR3 consists of 13 residues. Germline V gene data show CDR1 as SEHNR and CDR2 as FQNEAQ (reference sequence). The CDR3 DNA sequence: TGTGCCAGCAGCTTAAGACAGGAGTATGGCTACACCTTC. Translating gives CASSLRQEYGYTF.

The V gene is TRBV20-1, the J gene TRBJ2-1; 15 nucleotides line up with TRBD2. CDR3 length: 21 residues. Germline V gives CDR1 DFQATT, CDR2 SNEGSKA (reference sequence). V lost 0 bases and J lost 0; bases outside the gene matches: 12. CDR3 nucleotide sequence: TGCAGTGCTAGAGATCTCCTGGGACTAGCGGGAGGACAAAGCTCCTACAATGAGCAGTTCTTC. It specifies CSARDLLGLAGGQSSYNEQFF.

There are a few counts of this clonotype. CDR3 in amino acids: CSVKTAKNIQYF. CDR3 DNA: TGCAGCGTTAAGACAGCTAAAAACATTCAGTACTTC. The rearrangement joins TRBV29-1 to TRBJ2-4; perhaps TRBD1 as D (5 bases). V lost 5 bases to trimming and J lost 4 bases, with 9 bases between them. The CDR3 totals 12 residues. The V gene's germline CDR1 is SQVTM and CDR2 ANQGSEA. The full variable domain, completed using reference TRBV29-1 and TRBJ2-4, is SAVISQKPSRDICQRGTSLTIQCQVDSQVTMMFWYRQQPGQSLTLIATANQGSEATYESGFVIDKFPISRPNLTFSTLTVSNMSPEDSSIYLCSVKTAKNIQYFGAGTRLSVL.

This clonotype appeared a few times. This chain connects TRBV2 to TRBJ2-5, with 8 bases identical to TRBD1. The V segment lost 10 bases and the J segment 5 bases; nucleotides outside the gene matches: 6. The CDR3 covers 12 residues. Germline CDR1 and CDR2: SNHLY and FYNNEI. The CDR3 sequence is CAIQGARETQYF. In DNA, the CDR3 is TGTGCCATCCAGGGGGCAAGGGAGACCCAGTACTTC.

The chain carries TRBV4-1 and TRBJ2-5; D is unclear. This CDR3 contains 14 residues. The germline CDR1 and CDR2 sequences are MGHRA and YSYEKL. Trimming removed 11 bases at V and 1 base at J, with 17 bases between. The CDR3 reads CAHIVRPLQETQYF. The CDR3 coding sequence is TGCGCCCATATCGTGAGACCCCTCCAAGAGACCCAGTACTTC.

J is TRBJ2-6 and V is TRBV13; D gene unclear. Germline loops: CDR1 PRHDT, CDR2 FYEKMQ (reference sequence). This CDR3 has 14 residues. The V end lost 5 bases, the J end lost 0 bases, and 5 bases lay between the germline ends. CDR3 coding DNA: TGTGCCAGCAGCCCCCGCTCTGGGGCCAACGTCCTGACTTTC. It is translated as CASSPRSGANVLTF.

This rearrangement joins TRBV9 to TRBJ2-3, with 7 bases fitting TRBD2. This CDR3 spans 15 amino acids. Germline V gene data show CDR1 as SGDLS and CDR2 as YYNGEE. Trimming at V came to 1 base and at J to 4 bases, leaving 6 bases not matched to a gene. The CDR3 here is CASSVPEGGADTQYF. CDR3 DNA sequence: TGTGCCAGCAGCGTACCAGAGGGAGGGGCAGATACGCAGTATTTT.

This clonotype occurred a few times. This chain connects TRBV4-1 to TRBJ1-1, with 7 bases aligning to TRBD1. From germline, CDR1 is MGHRA and CDR2 YSYEKL. Trimming at V came to 0 bases and at J to 1 base, leaving 2 bases not matched to a gene. The length of the CDR3 is 15 residues. The CDR3 coding sequence is TGCGCCAGCAGCCAAGAGGGACAGACGAACACTGAAGCTTTCTTT. This gives the protein CASSQEGQTNTEAFF.

This clonotype was picked up a small number of times. V usage is TRBV6-2 or TRBV6-3 and J usage is TRBJ2-7; 10 bases are a match to TRBD2. V dropped 11 bases and J dropped 3; count of bases not matched to a gene: 13. CDR3 size: 15 residues. Germline V gene data show CDR1 as MNHEY and CDR2 as SVGEGT. The CDR3 is CACQLLAGPSYEQYF. For the CDR3, the DNA is TGTGCCTGCCAGCTACTAGCGGGACCTAGCTACGAGCAGTACTTC.

This clonotype has at least ten counts. This chain connects TRBV12-3 or TRBV12-4 to TRBJ2-1; a weak D match, TRBD1 (5 bases). This CDR3 spans 13 amino acids. The V end lost 7 bases, the J end lost 5 bases, and 12 bases lay between the germline ends. The CDR3 nucleotides are TGTGCCAGCACCCTGGGGCAGGACAATGAGCAGTTCTTC. As protein: CASTLGQDNEQFF.

The chain couples TRBV10-1 to TRBJ2-1; TRBD2 aligns across 11 bases. The CDR3 totals 17 residues. The trim removed 4 bases at V and 2 bases at J, leaving 7 bases unmatched. Germline V gives CDR1 WNHNN, CDR2 SYGVQD (reference sequence). The CDR3: CASSGRLGLAAYNEQFF. CDR3 DNA sequence: TGCGCCAGCAGTGGGCGGCTGGGACTAGCGGCCTACAATGAGCAGTTCTTC.

In this sample, this clonotype turned up a few times. This chain uses TRBV20-1 with TRBJ2-5; 8 nucleotides align to TRBD2. The CDR3 is 16 amino acids. CDR1 and CDR2 from the germline V gene are DFQATT and SNEGSKA (reference sequence). V lost 0 bases and J lost 2; bases outside the gene matches: 8. The CDR3 protein is CSARDEVAGIQETQYF. CDR3 sequence (DNA): TGCAGTGCTAGAGATGAGGTAGCGGGGATACAAGAGACCCAGTACTTC.

The chain is built from TRBV30 and TRBJ1-5, with 8 bases that match TRBD1. The germline CDR1 and CDR2 sequences are GTSNPN and SVGIG (reference sequence). The ends lost 1 base at V and 7 bases at J; junction bases unmatched: 12. The CDR3 length is 16 residues. DNA for the CDR3: TGTGCCTGGAGTGACCCTGACAGGGGACGAAGACAGCCCCAGCATTTT. It yields the protein CAWSDPDRGRRQPQHF.

The rearrangement joins TRBV6-1 to TRBJ1-1; no definite D call. Per the germline V gene, CDR1 is MNHNS and CDR2 is SASEGT. The CDR3 runs to 14 residues. Deletions cut 7 bases from V and 4 bases from J, with 16 bases between. The CDR3 sequence is CASTLRVEGTEAFF. DNA of the CDR3: TGTGCCAGCACCCTTAGGGTGGAGGGCACTGAAGCTTTCTTT.

This clonotype has a handful of counts. The V call is TRBV12-3 or TRBV12-4, the J call TRBJ2-1, with TRBD2 as a possible D gene (5 bases). The length of the CDR3 is 14 residues. V lost 3 bases to trimming and J lost 6 bases, with 12 bases between them. CDR3 amino acids: CASSLELGSNEQFF. The DNA of the CDR3 is TGTGCCAGCAGTTTGGAACTAGGATCCAATGAGCAGTTCTTC.